These 16 T cell receptor beta chains were sequenced from one sample in a study of Graves' ophthalmopathy and Graves' hyperthyroidism. RNA transcripts yielded amplified TCR beta CDR3 regions. Second-round multiplex PCR followed a first-round RT-PCR using HTBI primers. Using its own MiXCR run on the multiplex PCR reads, TCRdb lists one record per CDR3 protein. The table shows under 350,000 distinct CDR3 sequences, with about 17% occurring only once. Material: peripheral blood. These receptors came from an adult man with Graves' ophthalmopathy.

This clonotype was counted many times. The J gene is TRBJ2-7, the V gene TRBV11-2; D remains ambiguous. The ends were cut back, 2 bases at V and 6 bases at J, with 5 bases in the middle. The CDR3 length is 11 residues. Germline CDR1 reads SGHAT; CDR2 reads FQNNGV. The CDR3 region has the DNA TGTGCCAGCAGCTTACGGCGCGAGCAGTACTTC. Protein product: CASSLRREQYF.

This clonotype has ten or more counts. V is TRBV3-1 and J is TRBJ2-5; possible D gene TRBD2, 5 bases. Per the germline V gene, CDR1 is LGHDT and CDR2 is YNNKEL (reference sequence). Trimming left V 4 bases short and J 1 base short, with 16 bases between. The CDR3 runs to 16 residues. The CDR3 loop is CASSRFSAGIQETQYF. The CDR3 bases are TGTGCCAGCAGCCGTTTTTCGGCGGGTATCCAAGAGACCCAGTACTTC.

At least ten counts were recorded for this clonotype. The chain carries TRBV6-5 and TRBJ1-1; TRBD1 matches 9 bases. The CDR3 is 16 residues long. Looked up from germline, CDR1 is MNHEY and CDR2 is SVGAGI. V dropped 4 bases and J dropped 1; count of bases not matched to a gene: 7. CDR3 sequence (DNA): TGTGCCAGCAGTTTCATACCGGGACAGGGGAACACTGAAGCTTTCTTT. It specifies CASSFIPGQGNTEAFF.

As to this clonotype: A much larger clone sits a single nucleotide away, making a read error possible. The chain couples TRBV5-1 to TRBJ1-1; D not certain. This CDR3 spans 15 amino acids. CDR1 is SGHRS, CDR2 YFSETQ, per germline. V shed 0 bases and J shed 0 bases, with 9 bases lying between them. The CDR3 bases are TGCGCCAGCAGCTTGGACGGTGCCATGAACACTGAAGCTTTCTTT. The encoded protein is CASSLDGAMNTEAFF.

This clonotype has ten or more counts. The J gene is TRBJ1-5, the V gene TRBV6-1; D not certain. V shed 8 bases and J shed 0 bases, with 14 bases lying between them. Germline V gives CDR1 MNHNS, CDR2 SASEGT. The length of the CDR3 is 15 residues. CDR3 loop: CASSSSLYSNQPQHF. DNA of the CDR3: TGTGCCAGCTCCTCAAGTCTTTATAGCAATCAGCCCCAGCATTTT.

The table lists this clonotype with many counts. This chain joins TRBV11-2 and TRBJ2-7; either TRBD1 or TRBD2 may supply D (6 bases each). Germline V gene data show CDR1 as SGHAT and CDR2 as FQNNGV. This CDR3 contains 13 residues. Between the trimmed V and J ends, which lost 2 bases and 5 bases, there was a span of 10 bases. The CDR3 loop is CASSLPGGHEQYF. The CDR3 nucleotides read TGTGCCAGCAGCTTACCCGGGGGCCACGAGCAGTACTTC. Supplemented by reference TRBV11-2 and TRBJ2-7, the full variable domain reads EAGVAQSPRYKIIEKRQSVAFWCNPISGHATLYWYQQILGQGPKLLIQFQNNGVVDDSQLPKDRFSAERLKGVDSTLKIQPAKLEDSAVYLCASSLPGGHEQYFGPGTRLTVT.

This clonotype was found many times. This sequence joins TRBV6-2 or TRBV6-3 and TRBJ1-1; D perhaps matches TRBD1 (6 bases). The CDR3 is 12 amino acids. Germline values: CDR1 MNHEY, CDR2 SVGEGT. Trimming removed 7 bases at V and 4 bases at J, with 10 bases between. CDR3 in amino acids: CASNQGSTEAFF. CDR3 bases: TGTGCCAGCAATCAGGGGAGCACTGAAGCTTTCTTT.

This clonotype has a count of ten or more. This chain joins TRBV10-3 and TRBJ2-7, with 7 bases matching TRBD1. This CDR3 comprises 12 residues. With V trimmed by 6 bases and J by 4 bases, 3 bases remained unmatched. Germline CDR1 is ENHRY and CDR2 is SYGVKD. CDR3 in DNA: TGTGCCATCAGAAGGGACAGTTACGAGCAGTACTTC. Its protein is CAIRRDSYEQYF.

This clonotype was observed many times. The chain carries TRBV24-1 and TRBJ2-5, with 8 bases that match TRBD1. The trim removed 4 bases at V and 5 bases at J, leaving 5 bases unmatched. The CDR3 has 14 residues. Germline V lookup: CDR1 KGHDR, CDR2 SFDVKD. In DNA, the CDR3 is TGTGCCACCAGTGACGCAGGGGGCCTGGAGACCCAGTACTTC. This gives the protein CATSDAGGLETQYF.

This clonotype appeared many times. This sequence joins TRBV11-3 and TRBJ2-5; 9 bases line up with TRBD1. CDR1 is SGHNT and CDR2 is YENEEA in the germline V gene. CDR3 length: 13 amino acids. J gave up 7 bases and V 4 bases, and 4 bases lay outside the gene matches. The chain's CDR3 is CASSSGTGRTQYF. The CDR3 nucleotides read TGTGCCAGCAGCTCGGGGACAGGGCGGACCCAGTACTTC.

This clonotype has ten or more counts. The V and J genes are TRBV30 and TRBJ1-6; no definite D call. CDR1 and CDR2 (germline): GTSNPN, SVGIG (reference sequence). The CDR3 has 13 amino acids. V was pared by 0 bases and J by 18 bases, with 18 bases between. The CDR3 here is CAWSVRESTRRHF. The CDR3 nucleotides are TGTGCCTGGAGTGTCCGGGAGTCAACGAGACGCCACTTT.

At least ten counts were recorded for this clonotype. V and J are TRBV20-1 and TRBJ2-3; 11 bases line up with TRBD2. CDR3 length: 17 residues. CDR1 and CDR2 (germline): DFQATT, SNEGSKA (reference sequence). The V and J ends lost 4 bases and 0 bases, in that order; junction bases with no gene match: 9. The CDR3 spells CSATTSGGVTSTDTQYF. The CDR3 DNA reads as TGCAGTGCTACAACTAGCGGGGGAGTCACTAGCACAGATACGCAGTATTTT.

This clonotype was detected only a few times. The chain carries TRBV6-1 and TRBJ1-1; D is uncertain. This CDR3 has 15 residues. V lost 5 bases, J lost 4 bases, and 17 bases lay in between. CDR1 and CDR2 from the germline V gene are MNHNS and SASEGT. The CDR3 sequence is CASSPTSGVATEAFF. The CDR3 nucleotides read TGTGCCAGCAGTCCCACATCCGGGGTGGCCACTGAAGCTTTCTTT.

The V gene is TRBV12-3 or TRBV12-4, the J gene TRBJ1-2, with D perhaps TRBD1 (5 bases). This CDR3 contains 14 residues. V was pared by 7 bases and J by 7 bases, with 19 bases between. The CDR3 protein is CASTLGTGNAGYTF. CDR3 in DNA: TGTGCCAGCACCCTGGGGACGGGGAACGCTGGCTACACCTTC.

This sequence joins TRBV29-1 and TRBJ2-3; tentative D call: TRBD2 (5 bases). The V gene's germline CDR1 is SQVTM and CDR2 ANQGSEA. This CDR3 has 13 residues. V was cut by 4 bases and J by 0 bases, with 8 bases left in between. The CDR3 protein is CSVVGGSTDTQYF. The CDR3 nucleotides read TGCAGCGTTGTCGGCGGGAGCACAGATACGCAGTATTTT.

Ten or more counts support this clonotype. The chain combines TRBV20-1 with TRBJ2-7, with TRBD2 matching 11 bases. Germline V gives CDR1 DFQATT, CDR2 SNEGSKA (reference sequence). The CDR3 is made up of 13 amino acids. As DNA, the CDR3 is TGCAGCTATTCGGGACTAGCGGAATACGAGCAGTACTTC. It codes for CSYSGLAEYEQYF.